The source of this TCR beta chain is a study of T-cell memory formation after mild COVID-19. The study, taken as a whole, reports: Researchers report contracting CD4+ clones mostly in CM and EM, with CD8+ clones in EMRA. Confirmation of SARS-CoV-2 specificity was lacking for second-wave clones peaking day 37.

This clonotype was found many times. Its antigen remains unknown. TCRdb independently ran MiXCR on the 5' RACE reads; one entry per CDR3 protein. The data hold about 27,000 distinct CDR3 sequences, with roughly 7.4% observed a single time. Per germline, CDR1 LGHDT and CDR2 YNNKEL (reference sequence). The CDR3 length is 17 residues. J lost 0 bases, V lost 3 bases, and 9 bases had no gene match. Source material: PBMCs or a T cell subset sorted from them (not recorded which). The chain links TRBV3-1 to TRBJ1-1; 8 bases match TRBD1. The sequence derives from an adult woman who had mild COVID-19 (a few samples of this study predate the infection). Cell type and time point are not known. The chain's CDR3 is CASSQGGTGLMNTEAFF. DNA for the CDR3: TGTGCCAGCAGCCAGGGAGGGACAGGTCTCATGAACACTGAAGCTTTCTTT.